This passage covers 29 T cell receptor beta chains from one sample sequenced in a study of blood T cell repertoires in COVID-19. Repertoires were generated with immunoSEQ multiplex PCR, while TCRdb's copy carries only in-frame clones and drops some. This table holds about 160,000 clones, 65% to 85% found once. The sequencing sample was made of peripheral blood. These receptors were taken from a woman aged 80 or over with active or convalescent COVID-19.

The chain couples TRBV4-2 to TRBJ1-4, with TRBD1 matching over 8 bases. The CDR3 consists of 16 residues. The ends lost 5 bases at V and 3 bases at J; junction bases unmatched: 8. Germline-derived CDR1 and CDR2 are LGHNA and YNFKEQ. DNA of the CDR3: TGTGCCAGCAGCGCCTCACAGGGGGGAGCTAATGAAAAACTGTTTTTT. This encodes CASSASQGGANEKLFF.

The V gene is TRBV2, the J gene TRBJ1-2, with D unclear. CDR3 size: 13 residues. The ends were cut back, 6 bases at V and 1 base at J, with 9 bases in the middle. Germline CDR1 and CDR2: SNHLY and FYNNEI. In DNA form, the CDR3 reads TGTGCCAGCAGGGGCAGCTTTAACTATGGCTACACCTTC. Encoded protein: CASRGSFNYGYTF.

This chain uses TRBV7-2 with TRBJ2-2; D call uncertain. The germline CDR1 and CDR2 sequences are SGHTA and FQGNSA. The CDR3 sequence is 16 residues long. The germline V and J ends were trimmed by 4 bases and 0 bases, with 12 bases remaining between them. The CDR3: CASSSLSRANTGELFF. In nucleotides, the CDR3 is TGTGCCAGCAGCTCACTGTCTCGCGCGAACACCGGGGAGCTGTTTTTT.

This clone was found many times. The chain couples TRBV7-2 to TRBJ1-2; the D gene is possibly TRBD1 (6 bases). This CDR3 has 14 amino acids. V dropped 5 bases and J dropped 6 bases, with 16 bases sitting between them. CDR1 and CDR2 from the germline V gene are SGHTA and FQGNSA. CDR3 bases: TGTGCCAGCAGCCAAATGCAGGGGAAGCATGGCTACACCTTC. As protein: CASSQMQGKHGYTF.

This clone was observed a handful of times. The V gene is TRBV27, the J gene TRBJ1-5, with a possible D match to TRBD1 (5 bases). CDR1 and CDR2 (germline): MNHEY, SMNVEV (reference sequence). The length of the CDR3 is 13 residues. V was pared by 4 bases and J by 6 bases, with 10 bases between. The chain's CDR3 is CASSSGGSQPQHF. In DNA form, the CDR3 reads TGTGCCAGCAGTTCGGGGGGTAGTCAGCCCCAGCATTTT.

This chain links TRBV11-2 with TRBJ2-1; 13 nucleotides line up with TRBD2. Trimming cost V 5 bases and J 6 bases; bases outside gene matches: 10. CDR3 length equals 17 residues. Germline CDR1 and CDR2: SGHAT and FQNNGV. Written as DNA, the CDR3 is TGTGCCAGCAGCCAATTACCGGGACTAGCGGGGATCAATGAGCAGTTCTTC. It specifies CASSQLPGLAGINEQFF.

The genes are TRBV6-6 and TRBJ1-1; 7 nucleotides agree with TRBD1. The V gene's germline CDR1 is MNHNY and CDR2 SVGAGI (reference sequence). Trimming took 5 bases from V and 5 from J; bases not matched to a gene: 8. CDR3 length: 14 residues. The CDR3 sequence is CASSKEQGRTEAFF. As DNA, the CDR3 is TGTGCCAGCAGTAAGGAACAGGGGAGGACTGAAGCTTTCTTT.

This CDR3 is CASSWGQKRGQPQHF. Written as DNA, the CDR3 is TGTGCCAGCAGCTGGGGACAGAAGAGGGGTCAGCCCCAGCATTTT. The rearrangement links TRBV5-5 to TRBJ1-5; 7 bases match TRBD1. This CDR3 region has 15 residues. The V gene end was trimmed by 3 bases and the J gene end by 6 bases; junction bases not matched to a gene: 9. Germline V lookup: CDR1 SGHKS, CDR2 YYEKEE (reference sequence). Supplemented by reference TRBV5-5 and TRBJ1-5, the full variable domain reads DAGVTQSPTHLIKTRGQQVTLRCSPISGHKSVSWYQQVLGQGPQFIFQYYEKEERGRGNFPDRFSARQFPNYSSELNVNALLLGDSALYLCASSWGQKRGQPQHFGDGTRLSIL.

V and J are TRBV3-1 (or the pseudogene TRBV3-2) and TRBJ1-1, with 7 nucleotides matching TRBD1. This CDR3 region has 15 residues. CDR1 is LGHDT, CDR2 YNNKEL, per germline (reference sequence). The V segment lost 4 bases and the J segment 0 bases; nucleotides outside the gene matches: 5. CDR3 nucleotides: TGTGCCAGCAGCCCGGGACAGAACTTGAACACTGAAGCTTTCTTT. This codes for CASSPGQNLNTEAFF.

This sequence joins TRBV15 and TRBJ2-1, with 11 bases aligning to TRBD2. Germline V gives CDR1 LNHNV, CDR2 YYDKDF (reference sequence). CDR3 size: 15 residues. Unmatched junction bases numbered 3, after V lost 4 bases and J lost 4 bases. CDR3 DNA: TGTGCCACCAGCAAACTAGCGGGGGATTACAATGAGCAGTTCTTC. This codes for CATSKLAGDYNEQFF.

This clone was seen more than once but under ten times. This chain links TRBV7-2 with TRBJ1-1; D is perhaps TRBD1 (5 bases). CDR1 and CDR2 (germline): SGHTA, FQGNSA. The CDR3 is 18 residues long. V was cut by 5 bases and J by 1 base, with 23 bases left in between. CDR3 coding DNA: TGTGCCAGCAGCCCCATCGAGGTTGCCAGGGAAACGAACACTGAAGCTTTCTTT. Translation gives CASSPIEVARETNTEAFF.

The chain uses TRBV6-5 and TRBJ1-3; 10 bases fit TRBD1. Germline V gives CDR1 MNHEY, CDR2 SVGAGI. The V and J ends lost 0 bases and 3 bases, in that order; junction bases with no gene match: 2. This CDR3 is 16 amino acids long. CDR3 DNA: TGTGCCAGCAGTTACTCGGACAGGGGGAATGGAAACACCATATATTTT. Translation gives CASSYSDRGNGNTIYF.

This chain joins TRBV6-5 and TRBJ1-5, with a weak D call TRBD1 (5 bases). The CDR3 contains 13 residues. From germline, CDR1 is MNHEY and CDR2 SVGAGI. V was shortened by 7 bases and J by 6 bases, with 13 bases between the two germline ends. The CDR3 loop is CASKDQGGQPQHF. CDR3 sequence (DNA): TGTGCCAGCAAGGATCAGGGTGGTCAGCCCCAGCATTTT.

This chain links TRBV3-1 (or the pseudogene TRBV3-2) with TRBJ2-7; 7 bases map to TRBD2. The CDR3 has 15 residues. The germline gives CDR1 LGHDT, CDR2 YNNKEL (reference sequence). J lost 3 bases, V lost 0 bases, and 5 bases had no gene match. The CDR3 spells CASSQEQGGGYEQYF. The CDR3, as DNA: TGTGCCAGCAGCCAAGAGCAGGGCGGGGGCTACGAGCAGTACTTC.

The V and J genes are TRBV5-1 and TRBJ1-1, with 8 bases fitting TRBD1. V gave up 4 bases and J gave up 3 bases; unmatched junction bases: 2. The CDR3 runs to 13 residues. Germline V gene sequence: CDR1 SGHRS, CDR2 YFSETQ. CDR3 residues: CASSRGQDTEAFF. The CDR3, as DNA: TGCGCCAGCAGCCGGGGACAGGACACTGAAGCTTTCTTT.

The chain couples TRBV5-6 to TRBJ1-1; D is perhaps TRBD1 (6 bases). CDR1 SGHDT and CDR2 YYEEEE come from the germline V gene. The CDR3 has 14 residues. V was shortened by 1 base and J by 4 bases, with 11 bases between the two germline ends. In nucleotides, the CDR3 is TGTGCCAGCAGCTTGCGCCAGGGGTTCACTGAAGCTTTCTTT. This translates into CASSLRQGFTEAFF. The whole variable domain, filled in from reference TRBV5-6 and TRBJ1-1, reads DAGVTQSPTHLIKTRGQQVTLRCSPKSGHDTVSWYQQALGQGPQFIFQYYEEEERQRGNFPDRFSGHQFPNYSSELNVNALLLGDSALYLCASSLRQGFTEAFFGQGTRLTVV.

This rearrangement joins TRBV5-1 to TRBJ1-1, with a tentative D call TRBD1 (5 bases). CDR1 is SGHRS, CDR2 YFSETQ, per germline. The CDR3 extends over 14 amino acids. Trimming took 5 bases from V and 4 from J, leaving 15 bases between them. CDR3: CASSSVGGGTEAFF. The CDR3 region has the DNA TGCGCCAGCAGTTCGGTCGGGGGAGGCACTGAAGCTTTCTTT.

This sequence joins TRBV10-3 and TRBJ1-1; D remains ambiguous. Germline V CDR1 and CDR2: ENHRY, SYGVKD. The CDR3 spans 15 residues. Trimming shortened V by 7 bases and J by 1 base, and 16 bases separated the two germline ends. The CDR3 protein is CAIKREDNTNTEAFF. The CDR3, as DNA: TGTGCCATCAAGAGGGAAGACAACACGAACACTGAAGCTTTCTTT.

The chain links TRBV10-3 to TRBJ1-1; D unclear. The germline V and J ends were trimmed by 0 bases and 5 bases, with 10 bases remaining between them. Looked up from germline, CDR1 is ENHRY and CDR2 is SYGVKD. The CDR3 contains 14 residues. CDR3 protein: CAISESVGRTEAFF. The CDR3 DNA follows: TGTGCCATCAGTGAGTCGGTGGGGAGGACTGAAGCTTTCTTT.

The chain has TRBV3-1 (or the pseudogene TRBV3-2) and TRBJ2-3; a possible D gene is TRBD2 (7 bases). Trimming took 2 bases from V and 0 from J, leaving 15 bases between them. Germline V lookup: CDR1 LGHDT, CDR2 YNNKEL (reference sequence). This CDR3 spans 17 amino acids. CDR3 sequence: CASSQRRAGASTDTQYF. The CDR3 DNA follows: TGTGCCAGCAGCCAAAGAAGGGCGGGGGCTAGCACAGATACGCAGTATTTT.

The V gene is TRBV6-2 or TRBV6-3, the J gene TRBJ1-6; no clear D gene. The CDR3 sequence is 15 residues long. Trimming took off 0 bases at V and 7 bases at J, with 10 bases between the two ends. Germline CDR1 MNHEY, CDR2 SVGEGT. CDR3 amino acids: CASSYSILGNSPLHF. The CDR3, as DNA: TGTGCCAGCAGTTACTCGATTCTCGGGAATTCACCCCTCCACTTT.

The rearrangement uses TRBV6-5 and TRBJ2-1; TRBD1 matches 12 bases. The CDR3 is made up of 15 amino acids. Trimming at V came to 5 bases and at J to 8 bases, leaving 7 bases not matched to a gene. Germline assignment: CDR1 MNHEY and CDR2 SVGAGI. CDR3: CASSSRDRGLDEQFF. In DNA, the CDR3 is TGTGCCAGCAGTAGCCGGGACAGGGGGCTTGATGAGCAGTTCTTC.

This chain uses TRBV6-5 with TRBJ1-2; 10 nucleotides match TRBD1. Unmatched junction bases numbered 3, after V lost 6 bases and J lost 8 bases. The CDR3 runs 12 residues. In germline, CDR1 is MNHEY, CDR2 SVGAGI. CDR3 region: CASRRTGGGYTF. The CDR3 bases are TGTGCCAGCAGACGGACAGGGGGGGGCTACACCTTC.

The CDR3 nucleotides are TGTGCCAGCAGCTCGACCGGGACTAGCAACATTCAGTACTTC. Amino acid sequence: CASSSTGTSNIQYF. This chain joins TRBV7-2 and TRBJ2-4, with 9 positions matching TRBD2. Germline CDR1 is SGHTA and CDR2 is FQGNSA. V shed 4 bases, J shed 7 bases, and the junction held 5 bases outside the gene matches. This CDR3 region has 14 residues.

CDR3 nucleotides: TGTGCCACCAGCTCCACCAGGGGGCAGAATGAAGCTTTCTTT. Amino acid sequence: CATSSTRGQNEAFF. The chain employs TRBV15 and TRBJ1-1, with 8 nucleotides matching TRBD1. Germline assignment: CDR1 LNHNV and CDR2 YYDKDF (reference sequence). The trim removed 5 bases at V and 7 bases at J, leaving 9 bases unmatched. There are 14 residues in the CDR3.

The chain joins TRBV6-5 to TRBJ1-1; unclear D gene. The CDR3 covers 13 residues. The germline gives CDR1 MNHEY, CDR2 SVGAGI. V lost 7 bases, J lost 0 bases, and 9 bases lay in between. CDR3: CASTRSLNTEAFF. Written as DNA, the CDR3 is TGTGCCAGCACCAGGTCGCTGAACACTGAAGCTTTCTTT.

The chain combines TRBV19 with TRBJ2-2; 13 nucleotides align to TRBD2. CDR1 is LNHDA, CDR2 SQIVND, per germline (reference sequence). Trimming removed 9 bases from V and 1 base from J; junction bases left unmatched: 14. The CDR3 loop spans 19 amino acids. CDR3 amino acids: CASVSGTSGVIRNTGELFF. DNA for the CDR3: TGTGCCAGCGTATCCGGGACTAGCGGGGTGATTAGGAACACCGGGGAGCTGTTTTTT.

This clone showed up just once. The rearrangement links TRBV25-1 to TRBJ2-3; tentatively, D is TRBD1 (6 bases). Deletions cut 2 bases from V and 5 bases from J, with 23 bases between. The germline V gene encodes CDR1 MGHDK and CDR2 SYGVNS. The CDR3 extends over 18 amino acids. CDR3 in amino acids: CASSEGGFRQAWGDTQYF. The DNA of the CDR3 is TGTGCCAGCAGTGAAGGAGGATTCCGACAGGCCTGGGGAGATACGCAGTATTTT. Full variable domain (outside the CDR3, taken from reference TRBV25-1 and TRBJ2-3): EADIYQTPRYLVIGTGKKITLECSQTMGHDKMYWYQQDPGMELHLIHYSYGVNSTEKGDLSSESTVSRIRTEHFPLTLESARPSHTSQYLCASSEGGFRQAWGDTQYFGPGTRLTVL.

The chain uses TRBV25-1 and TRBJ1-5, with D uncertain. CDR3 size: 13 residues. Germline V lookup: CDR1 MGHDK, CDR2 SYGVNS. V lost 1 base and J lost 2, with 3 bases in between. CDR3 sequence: CASSESGNQPQHF. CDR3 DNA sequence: TGTGCCAGCAGTGAATCGGGCAATCAGCCCCAGCATTTT.